This TCR beta chain originates from a study of cytomegalovirus exposure and HLA in healthy donors. Findings of the study overall: While the bulk of TCR sequences proved rare, some public TCRs turned up in many donors.

PCR used 60 Vbeta primers and 13 Jbeta primers. Assay used: immunoSEQ multiplex PCR; TCRdb lists only in-frame clones, some missing. Among approximately 100,000 clones listed, 85% were seen once. This clone was recorded a few times. No antigen is known for it. The CDR3 length is 13 residues. This TCR came from a middle-aged man in good health and CMV-seropositive. V gene TRBV21-1 combines with J gene TRBJ2-1; TRBD2, the table's D call, was not compared with the DNA. TRBV21-1 corresponds to a pseudogene. The sequenced sample was PBMCs. In nucleotides, the CDR3 is TGTGCCAGCAGCAAGATCTACGCCGTTGAGCAGTTCTTC. Translating gives CASSKIYAVEQFF.